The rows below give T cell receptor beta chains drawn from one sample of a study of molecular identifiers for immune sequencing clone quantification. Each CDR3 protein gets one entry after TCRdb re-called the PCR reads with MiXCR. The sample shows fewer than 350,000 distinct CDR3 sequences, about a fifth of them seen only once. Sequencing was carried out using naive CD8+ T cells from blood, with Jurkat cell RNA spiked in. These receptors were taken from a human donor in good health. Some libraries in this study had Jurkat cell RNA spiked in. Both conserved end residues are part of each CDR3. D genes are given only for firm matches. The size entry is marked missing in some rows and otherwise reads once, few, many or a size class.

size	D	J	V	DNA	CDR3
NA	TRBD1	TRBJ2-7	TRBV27	TGTGCCACAGGAGAGGGGACAGCCCATTACGAGCAGTACTTC	CATGEGTAHYEQYF
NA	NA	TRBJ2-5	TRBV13	TGTGCCAGCAGCGAACGGGGGGCCAGCCAAGAGACCCAGTACTTC	CASSERGASQETQYF
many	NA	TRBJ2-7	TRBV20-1	TGCAGTGCTAGTCCGCAAGAGGCAGGAATCTACGAGCAGTACTTC	CSASPQEAGIYEQYF
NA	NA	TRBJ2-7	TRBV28	TGTGCCAGCAGTATACCAGGGTGGAGGCAGTACTTC	CASSIPGWRQYF
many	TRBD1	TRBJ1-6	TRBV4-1	TGCGCCAGCAGCCAAGTGACAGGGGGTAATTCACCCCTCCACTTT	CASSQVTGGNSPLHF
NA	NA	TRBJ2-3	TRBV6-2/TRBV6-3	TGTGCCAGCAGTTATGCGGAGAGCTATAGCACAGATACGCAGTATTTT	CASSYAESYSTDTQYF
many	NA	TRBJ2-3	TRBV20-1	TGCAGTGCTAGAGCGGCGGAGGAAAACACAGATACGCAGTATTTT	CSARAAEENTDTQYF
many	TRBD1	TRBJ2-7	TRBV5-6	TGTGCCAGCAGCTTTAAACCCGGGACAGGGCCCTACGAGCAGTACTTC	CASSFKPGTGPYEQYF
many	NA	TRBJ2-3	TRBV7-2	TGTGCCAGCAGCTTAGCCCCGCCCCCGGATACGCAGTATTTT	CASSLAPPPDTQYF
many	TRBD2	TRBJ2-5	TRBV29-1	TGCAGCGTTGAAGCCCCGAGACTAGCGGGGGGACTCCAAGAGACCCAGTACTTC	CSVEAPRLAGGLQETQYF
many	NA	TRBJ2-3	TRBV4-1	TGCGCCAGCAGCCAACCGGGACACATAACAGATACGCAGTATTTT	CASSQPGHITDTQYF
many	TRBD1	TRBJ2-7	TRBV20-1	TGCAGTGCTCCATTAGACAGGGGGTACGAGCAGTACTTC	CSAPLDRGYEQYF
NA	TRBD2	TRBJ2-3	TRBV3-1	TGTGCCAGCAGCCCCGGGACTAGCATCACAGATACGCAGTATTTT	CASSPGTSITDTQYF
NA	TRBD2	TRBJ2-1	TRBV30	TGTGCCTGGCAACTAGCGGCAGGCTCCTACAATGAGCAGTTCTTC	CAWQLAAGSYNEQFF
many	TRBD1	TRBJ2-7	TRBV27	TGTGCCAGCAGTTTATCAGGGGGCCGCGAGCAGTACTTC	CASSLSGGREQYF
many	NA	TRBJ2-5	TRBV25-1	TGTGCCAGCAGCGACCGCGTTCAAGAGACCCAGTACTTC	CASSDRVQETQYF
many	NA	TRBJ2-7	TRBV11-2	TGTGCCAGCAGCCGAATGGGGCCCAACGGCGAGCAGTACTTC	CASSRMGPNGEQYF
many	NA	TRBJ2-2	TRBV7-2	TGTGCCAGCAGCTTAGTAGCGCCCGGGGAGCTGTTTTTT	CASSLVAPGELFF
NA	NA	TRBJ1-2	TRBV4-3	TGCGCCAGCAGCCAAGATTGGGGGCCCCTTTCGCCAGAAGGAAACTATGGCTACACCTTC	CASSQDWGPLSPEGNYGYTF
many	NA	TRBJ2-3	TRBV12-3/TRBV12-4	TGTGCCATCGGGACCTCAGATACGCAGTATTTT	CAIGTSDTQYF
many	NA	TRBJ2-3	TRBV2	TGTGCCAGCAGAGGCGGGACTTCTAGCACAGATACGCAGTATTTT	CASRGGTSSTDTQYF
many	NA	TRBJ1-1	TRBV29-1	TGCAGCGTTGGGCTCCCCCAACGGCCTGAAGCTTTCTTT	CSVGLPQRPEAFF
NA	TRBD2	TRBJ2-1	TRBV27	TGTGCCAGCAGTTCCGGACTAGCGGGGAAGTACAATGAGCAGTTCTTC	CASSSGLAGKYNEQFF
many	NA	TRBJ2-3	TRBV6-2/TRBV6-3	TGTGCCAGCAGCCCCTGGACGATAAGCACAGATACGCAGTATTTT	CASSPWTISTDTQYF
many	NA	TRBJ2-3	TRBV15	TGTGCCACCAGCAAGGGACTGCCAGATACGCAGTATTTT	CATSKGLPDTQYF
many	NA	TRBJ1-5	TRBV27	TGTGCCAGCAGTTTGTCAGGAGGGGGTCAGCCCCAGCATTTT	CASSLSGGGQPQHF
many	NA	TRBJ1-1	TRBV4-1	TGCGCCAGCAGCCAAGTTCCCGGGAACACTGAAGCTTTCTTT	CASSQVPGNTEAFF
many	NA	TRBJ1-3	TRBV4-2	TGTGCCAGCAGCCAAGGGATGTCTCCCTCTGGAAACACCATATATTTT	CASSQGMSPSGNTIYF
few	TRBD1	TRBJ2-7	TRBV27	TGTGCCAGCAGTTCTCCAGGGGGCTTTTACGAGCAGTACTTC	CASSSPGGFYEQYF
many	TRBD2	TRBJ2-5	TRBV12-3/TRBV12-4	TGTGCCAGCAGTTTGTTTACTAGCGGGCTCCAAGAGACCCAGTACTTC	CASSLFTSGLQETQYF
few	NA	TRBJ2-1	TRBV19	TGTGCCAGTAGGGAGGCCGGGGCCCATGAGCAGTTCTTC	CASREAGAHEQFF
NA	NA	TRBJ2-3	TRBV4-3	TGCGCCAGCTGCCGAGGGGGGACAGAGACTAGCACAGATACGCAGTATTTT	CASCRGGTETSTDTQYF
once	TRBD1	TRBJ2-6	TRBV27	TGTGCCAGCAGTGCGACAGGGGTTGCTGGGGCCAACGTCCCGACTTTC	CASSATGVAGANVPTF
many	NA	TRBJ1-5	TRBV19	TGTGCCAGTAGTATCTCAGACTATAGCAATCAGCCCCAGCATTTT	CASSISDYSNQPQHF
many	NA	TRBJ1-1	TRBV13	TGTGCCAGCAGCTTCCCGACAGAATGGGAGGGAGCTTTCTTT	CASSFPTEWEGAFF
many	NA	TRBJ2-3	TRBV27	TGTGCCAGTCGAGACCCTAGCACAGATACGCAGTATTTT	CASRDPSTDTQYF
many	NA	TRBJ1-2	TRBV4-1	TGCGCCAGCAGCCAAGCTTGGGCAGGTGACGTCTACACCTTC	CASSQAWAGDVYTF
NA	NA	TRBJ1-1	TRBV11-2	TGTGCCAGCAGCCCCCTGGGTTCGGACACTGAAGCTTCCTTT	CASSPLGSDTEASF
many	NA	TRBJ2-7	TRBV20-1	TGCAGTGCTAGAGACAGGGTTTCCTACGAGCAGTACTTC	CSARDRVSYEQYF
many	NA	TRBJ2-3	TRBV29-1	TGCAGCGTTGAGTCCCGGGACCGGGGCACAGATACGCAGTATTTT	CSVESRDRGTDTQYF
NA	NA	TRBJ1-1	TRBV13	TGTGCCAGCAGCTTATTTTCGCCAGACACTGAAGCTTTCTTT	CASSLFSPDTEAFF
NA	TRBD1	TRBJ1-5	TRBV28	TGTGCCAGCAGTTTAACGACAGGGAAGTTTCAGCCCCAGCATTTT	CASSLTTGKFQPQHF
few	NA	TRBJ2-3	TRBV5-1	TGCGCCAGCAGCTTGGCCGGGGGTTATACGCAGTGTTTT	CASSLAGGYTQCF
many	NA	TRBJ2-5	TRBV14	TGTGCCAGCAGCCAAGAAAAAGGAGCTTACGAGACCCAGTACTTC	CASSQEKGAYETQYF
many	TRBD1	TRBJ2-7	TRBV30	TGTGCCTGGAGTGAAGGACAGGCGGCCTACGAGCAGTACTTC	CAWSEGQAAYEQYF
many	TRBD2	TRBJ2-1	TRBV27	TGTGCCAGCAGTTTCTCTAGCGGGAACAATGAGCAGTTCTTC	CASSFSSGNNEQFF
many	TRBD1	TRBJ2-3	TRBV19	TGTGCCAGTAGTATAGATGAAGCAGGGGGCTCAGATACGCAGTATTTT	CASSIDEAGGSDTQYF
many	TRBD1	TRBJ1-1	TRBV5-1	TGCGCCAGCAGCAGATCCCCGACAGGGCCCATGAACACTGAAGCTTTCTTT	CASSRSPTGPMNTEAFF
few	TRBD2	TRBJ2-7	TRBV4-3	TGCGCCAGCAGCCAAGAGACTAGCGGAGCCTACGAGCAGTACTTC	CASSQETSGAYEQYF
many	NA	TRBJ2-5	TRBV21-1	TGTGCCAGCAGCAAAGCGCTGGACAGGCAAGAGACCCAGTACTTC	CASSKALDRQETQYF